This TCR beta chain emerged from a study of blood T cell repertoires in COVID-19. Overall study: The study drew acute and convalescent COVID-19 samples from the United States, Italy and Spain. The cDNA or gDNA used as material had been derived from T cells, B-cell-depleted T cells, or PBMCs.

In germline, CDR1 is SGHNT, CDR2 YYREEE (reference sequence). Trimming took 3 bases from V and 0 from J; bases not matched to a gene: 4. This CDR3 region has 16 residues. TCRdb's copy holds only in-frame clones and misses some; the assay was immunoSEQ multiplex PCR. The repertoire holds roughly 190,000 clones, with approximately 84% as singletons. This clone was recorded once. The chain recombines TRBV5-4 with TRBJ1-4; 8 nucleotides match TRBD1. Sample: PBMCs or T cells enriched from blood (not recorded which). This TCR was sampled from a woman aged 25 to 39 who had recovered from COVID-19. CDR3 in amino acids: CASSYGTGATNEKLFF. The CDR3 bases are TGTGCCAGCAGCTACGGGACAGGCGCAACTAATGAAAAACTGTTTTTT.